This T cell receptor beta chain was sequenced in a study of CD8 T cells in Susac syndrome. Study-wide results and limits: Susac-specific public clones in total CD8+ repertoires numbered some 17; in CD8+ TEMRA repertoires, they numbered five.

The CDR3 runs 13 residues. The V gene end was trimmed by 4 bases and the J gene end by 3 bases; junction bases not matched to a gene: 1. CDR1 and CDR2 from the germline V gene are SQVTM and ANQGSEA. TEMRA cells were FACS-enriched, while CD8+ and CD4+ T cells were negatively isolated. A quantity of about 0.5 to 1 ug RNA underwent reverse transcription using random hexamers. TCRdb re-derived calls from the immunoSEQ multiplex PCR reads in MiXCR, one entry per CDR3 protein. The sample holds about 130,000 distinct CDR3 sequences, around 95% seen once. To note about this clonotype: What it recognizes is unknown.

This receptor was taken from a human donor with Susac syndrome. This rearrangement joins TRBV29-1 to TRBJ1-2; 11 bases fit TRBD1. What was sequenced was CD8+ T cells from PBMCs. In DNA form, the CDR3 reads TGCAGCGTTGGGACAGGGGGCGACTATGGCTACACCTTC. Its translation: CSVGTGGDYGYTF.